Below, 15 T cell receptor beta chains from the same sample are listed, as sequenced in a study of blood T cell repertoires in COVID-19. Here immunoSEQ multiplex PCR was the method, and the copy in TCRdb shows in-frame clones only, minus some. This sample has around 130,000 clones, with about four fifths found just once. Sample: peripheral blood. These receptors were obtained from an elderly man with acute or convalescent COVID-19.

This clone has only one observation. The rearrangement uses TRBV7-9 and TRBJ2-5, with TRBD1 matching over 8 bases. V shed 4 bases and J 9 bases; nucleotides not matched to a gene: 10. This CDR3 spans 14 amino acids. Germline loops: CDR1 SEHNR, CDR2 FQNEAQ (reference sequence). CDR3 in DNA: TGTGCCAGCAGCTCTTCCTTGACAGGGGTGTCCCAGTACTTC. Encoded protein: CASSSSLTGVSQYF. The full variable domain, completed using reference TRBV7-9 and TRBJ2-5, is DTGVSQNPRHKITKRGQNVTFRCDPISEHNRLYWYRQTLGQGPEFLTYFQNEAQLEKSRLLSDRFSAERPKGSFSTLEIQRTEQGDSAMYLCASSSSLTGVSQYFGPGTRLLVL.

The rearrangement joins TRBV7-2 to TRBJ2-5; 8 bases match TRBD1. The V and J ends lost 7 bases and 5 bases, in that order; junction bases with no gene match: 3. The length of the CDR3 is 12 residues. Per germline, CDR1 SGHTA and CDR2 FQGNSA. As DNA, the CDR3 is TGTGCCAGCAACAGGGGGATGGAGACCCAGTACTTC. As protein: CASNRGMETQYF.

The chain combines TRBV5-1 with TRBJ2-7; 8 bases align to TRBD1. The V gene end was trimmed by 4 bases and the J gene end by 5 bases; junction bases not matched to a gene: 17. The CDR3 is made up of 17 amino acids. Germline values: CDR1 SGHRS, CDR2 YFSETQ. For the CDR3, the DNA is TGCGCCAGCAGCCAGGCGGCAGGGGGCGTTGGGCTCCACGAGCAGTACTTC. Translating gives CASSQAAGGVGLHEQYF.

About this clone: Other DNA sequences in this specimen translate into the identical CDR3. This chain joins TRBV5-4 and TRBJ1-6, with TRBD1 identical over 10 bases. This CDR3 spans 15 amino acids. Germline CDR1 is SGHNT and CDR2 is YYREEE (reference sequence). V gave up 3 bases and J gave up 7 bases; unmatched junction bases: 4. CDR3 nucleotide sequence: TGTGCCAGCAGCTCGGGACAGGGGTACAATTCACCCCTCCACTTT. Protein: CASSSGQGYNSPLHF.

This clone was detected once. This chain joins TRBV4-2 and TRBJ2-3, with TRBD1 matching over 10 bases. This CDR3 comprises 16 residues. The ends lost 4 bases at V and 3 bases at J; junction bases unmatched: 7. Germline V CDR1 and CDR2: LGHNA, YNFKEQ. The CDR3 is CASSPVRDRGTDTQYF. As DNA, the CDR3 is TGTGCCAGCAGCCCCGTCCGGGACAGGGGTACAGATACGCAGTATTTT.

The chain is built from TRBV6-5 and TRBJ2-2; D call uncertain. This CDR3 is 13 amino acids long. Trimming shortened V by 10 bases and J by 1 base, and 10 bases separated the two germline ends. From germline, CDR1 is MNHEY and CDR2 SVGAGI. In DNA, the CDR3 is TGTGCCACCCGAGAACTGAACACCGGGGAGCTGTTTTTT. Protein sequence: CATRELNTGELFF.

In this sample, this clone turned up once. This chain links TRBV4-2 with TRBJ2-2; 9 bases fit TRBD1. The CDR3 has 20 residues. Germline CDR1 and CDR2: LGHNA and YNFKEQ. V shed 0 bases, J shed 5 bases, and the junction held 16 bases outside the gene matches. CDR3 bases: TGTGCCAGCAGCCAAGATGCGGGGACAGGGAGTATAATTTTGACCGGGGAGCTGTTTTTT. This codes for CASSQDAGTGSIILTGELFF.

In DNA form, the CDR3 reads TGCAGTGGGGGACTGAAGAACACCGGGGAGCTGTTTTTT. It codes for CSGGLKNTGELFF. The genes are TRBV29-1 and TRBJ2-2, with D tentatively TRBD2 (6 bases). The CDR3 extends over 13 amino acids. Per germline, CDR1 SQVTM and CDR2 ANQGSEA.

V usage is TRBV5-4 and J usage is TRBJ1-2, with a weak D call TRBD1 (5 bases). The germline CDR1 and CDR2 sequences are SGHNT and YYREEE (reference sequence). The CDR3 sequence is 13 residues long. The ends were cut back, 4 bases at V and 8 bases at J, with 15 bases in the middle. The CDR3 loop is CASSPAGGDGYTF. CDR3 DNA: TGTGCCAGCAGCCCCGCTGGGGGGGACGGCTACACCTTC.

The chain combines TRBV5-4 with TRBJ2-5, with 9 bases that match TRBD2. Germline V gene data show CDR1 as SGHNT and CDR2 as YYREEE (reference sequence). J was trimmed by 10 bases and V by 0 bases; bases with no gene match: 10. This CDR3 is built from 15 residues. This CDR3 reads CASSLGGERGEGQYF. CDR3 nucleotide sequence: TGTGCCAGCAGCTTGGGGGGCGAGCGGGGGGAGGGCCAGTACTTC.

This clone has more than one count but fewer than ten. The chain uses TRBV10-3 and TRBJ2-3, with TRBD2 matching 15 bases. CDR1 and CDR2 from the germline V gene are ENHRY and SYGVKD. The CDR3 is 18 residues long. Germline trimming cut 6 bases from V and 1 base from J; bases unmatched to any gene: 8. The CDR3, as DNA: TGTGCCATCAGCGGTGGACTAGCGGGGGGGCGGGGCACAGATACGCAGTATTTT. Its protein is CAISGGLAGGRGTDTQYF.

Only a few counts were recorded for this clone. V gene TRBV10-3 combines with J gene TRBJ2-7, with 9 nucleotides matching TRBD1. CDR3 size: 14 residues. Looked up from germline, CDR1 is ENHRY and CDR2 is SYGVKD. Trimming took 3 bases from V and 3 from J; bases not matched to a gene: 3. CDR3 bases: TGTGCCATCAGTGACGACAGGGGGAGCTACGAGCAGTACTTC. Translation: CAISDDRGSYEQYF.

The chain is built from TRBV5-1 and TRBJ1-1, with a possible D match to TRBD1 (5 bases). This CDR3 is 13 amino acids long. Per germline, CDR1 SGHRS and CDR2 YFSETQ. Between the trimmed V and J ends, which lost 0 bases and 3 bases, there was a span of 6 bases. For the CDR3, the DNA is TGCGCCAGCAGCTTGGGCAGGGACACTGAAGCTTTCTTT. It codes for CASSLGRDTEAFF. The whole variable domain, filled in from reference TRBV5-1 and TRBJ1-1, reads KAGVTQTPRYLIKTRGQQVTLSCSPISGHRSVSWYQQTPGQGLQFLFEYFSETQRNKGNFPGRFSGRQFSNSRSEMNVSTLELGDSALYLCASSLGRDTEAFFGQGTRLTVV.

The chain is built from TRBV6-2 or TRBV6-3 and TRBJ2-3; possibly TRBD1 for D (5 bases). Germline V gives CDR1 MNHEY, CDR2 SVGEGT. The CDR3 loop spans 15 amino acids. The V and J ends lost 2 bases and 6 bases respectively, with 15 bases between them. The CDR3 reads CASSYSARDLDTQYF. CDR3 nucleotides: TGTGCCAGCAGTTACAGCGCCAGGGATTTGGATACGCAGTATTTT.

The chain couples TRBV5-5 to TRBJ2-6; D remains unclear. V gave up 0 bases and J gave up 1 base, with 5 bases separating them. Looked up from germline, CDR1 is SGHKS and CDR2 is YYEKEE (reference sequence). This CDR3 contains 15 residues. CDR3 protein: CASSLAGSGANVLTF. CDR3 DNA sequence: TGTGCCAGCAGCTTGGCAGGTTCTGGGGCCAACGTCCTGACTTTC.